This is a list of T cell receptor beta chains from one sample in a study of beta chain features in type 1 diabetes. Sequencing used immunoSEQ multiplex PCR; TCRdb keeps in-frame clones, though not all of them. The table lists 640,000 or so clones, roughly 13% of them singletons. Sequenced material: naive CD4+ T cells from blood. The receptors were sampled from a man aged 18 to 30 with type 1 diabetes. The CDR3 runs from the conserved cysteine through the conserved F or W. A D gene is named only where the DNA matches it firmly. Size is omitted from some rows. Given values are once, few, many or a class for expanded clones.

cdr3_aa: CASSEFSLFEQYF; cdr3_nt: TGTGCCAGCAGTGAATTCTCTTTGTTCGAGCAGTACTTC; d_call: .; v_call: TRBV25-1; clone_size: .; j_call: TRBJ2-7
cdr3_aa: CASSPHADRDNNQPQHF; cdr3_nt: TGCGCCAGCAGCCCACACGCCGACAGGGACAACAATCAGCCCCAGCATTTT; d_call: TRBD1; v_call: TRBV4-1; clone_size: few; j_call: TRBJ1-5
cdr3_aa: CATSRDTYGYTF; cdr3_nt: TGTGCCACCAGCAGAGATACTTATGGCTACACCTTC; d_call: .; v_call: TRBV15; clone_size: few; j_call: TRBJ1-2
cdr3_aa: CASSSQGQGAGELFF; cdr3_nt: TGCGCCAGCAGCTCCCAGGGACAGGGGGCCGGGGAGCTGTTTTTT; d_call: TRBD1; v_call: TRBV5-1; clone_size: few; j_call: TRBJ2-2
cdr3_aa: CASSLRGNEQYF; cdr3_nt: TGTGCCAGCAGCTTAAGGGGAAACGAGCAGTACTTC; d_call: .; v_call: TRBV7-2; clone_size: few; j_call: TRBJ2-7
cdr3_aa: CASSLEGASFF; cdr3_nt: TGCGCCAGCAGCTTGGAAGGGGCATCGTTCTTT; d_call: .; v_call: TRBV5-1; clone_size: .; j_call: TRBJ1-1
cdr3_aa: CASSPDGQGSYGYTF; cdr3_nt: TGTGCCAGCTCACCCGATGGACAGGGGTCCTATGGCTACACCTTC; d_call: TRBD1; v_call: TRBV18; clone_size: .; j_call: TRBJ1-2
cdr3_aa: CASSLGQPYGYTF; cdr3_nt: TGTGCCAGCAGCCTGGGACAGCCCTATGGCTACACCTTC; d_call: TRBD1; v_call: TRBV27; clone_size: .; j_call: TRBJ1-2
cdr3_aa: CASSFGPISQETQYF; cdr3_nt: TGTGCCAGCAGTTTTGGCCCAATAAGCCAAGAGACCCAGTACTTC; d_call: .; v_call: TRBV28; clone_size: .; j_call: TRBJ2-5
cdr3_aa: CASSLKGPTDTQYF; cdr3_nt: TGTGCCAGCAGCTTAAAGGGTCCCACAGATACGCAGTATTTT; d_call: .; v_call: TRBV11-2; clone_size: .; j_call: TRBJ2-3
cdr3_aa: CASEGGTGFYNSPLHF; cdr3_nt: TGTGCCTCGGAGGGAGGGACAGGGTTCTATAATTCACCCCTCCACTTT; d_call: TRBD1; v_call: TRBV30; clone_size: .; j_call: TRBJ1-6
cdr3_aa: CASRRQFSGNTIYF; cdr3_nt: TGTGCCAGCAGACGGCAGTTCTCTGGAAACACCATATATTTT; d_call: .; v_call: TRBV6-1; clone_size: .; j_call: TRBJ1-3
cdr3_aa: CASSSSQGAFF; cdr3_nt: TGTGCCAGCAGTTCCAGCCAGGGCGCTTTCTTT; d_call: .; v_call: TRBV6-5; clone_size: .; j_call: TRBJ1-1
cdr3_aa: CASSPKRAELMYEQYF; cdr3_nt: TGTGCCAGCAGCCCTAAACGGGCCGAATTGATGTACGAGCAGTACTTC; d_call: .; v_call: TRBV7-8; clone_size: few; j_call: TRBJ2-7
cdr3_aa: CAITRDSRTDTQYF; cdr3_nt: TGTGCCATCACCCGGGACTCCCGCACAGATACGCAGTATTTT; d_call: .; v_call: TRBV10-3; clone_size: few; j_call: TRBJ2-3
cdr3_aa: CSAQEAYYGYTF; cdr3_nt: TGCAGCGCACAGGAGGCATACTATGGCTACACCTTC; d_call: .; v_call: TRBV29-1; clone_size: .; j_call: TRBJ1-2